This TCR beta chain comes out of a study of cytomegalovirus exposure and HLA in healthy donors. Study outcomes and limitations: For most TCR beta V segments, an earlier analysis put the productive rate at about 90% or about 30% of the time. Common viral pathogens seemed to be connected with several of the most significant clusters, according to a later analysis. Sequencing depth across donors, presence/absence analyses assumed, was roughly uniform. In a later analysis, TCR beta V- and J-gene trimming was associated with a missense DCLRE1C variant.

This CDR3 has 13 residues. Trimming took 5 bases from V and 2 from J; bases not matched to a gene: 3. Germline V lookup: CDR1 GTSNPN, CDR2 SVGIG (reference sequence). The PCR contained 60 Vbeta and 13 Jbeta primers. TCRdb keeps only in-frame clones here, not all; method: immunoSEQ multiplex PCR. The table lists approximately 300,000 clones, roughly four fifths of them singletons. For this clone: Its target is unknown.

Source material: PBMCs. The TCR sequence derives from a middle-aged woman in good health and CMV-seropositive. The V gene is TRBV30, the J gene TRBJ2-1, with 7 bases that match TRBD1. Written as DNA, the CDR3 is TGTGCCTGGGGGACAGTTACCTACAATGAGCAGTTCTTC. Amino acids: CAWGTVTYNEQFF.